This TCR beta chain was observed in a study of CD8 T cells in Susac syndrome. Reverse transcription used roughly 0.5 to 1 ug RNA and random hexamers. An immunoSEQ multiplex PCR generated amplified TCR beta CDR3 products spanning 54 Vbeta and 13 Jbeta. MiXCR was run by TCRdb on the immunoSEQ multiplex PCR reads, yielding one entry per CDR3 protein. The top ten hold just over 0.2% of the sample, which has 160,000 or so distinct CDR3 sequences, approximately 93% seen once. V dropped 2 bases and J dropped 2 bases, with 7 bases sitting between them. The CDR3 consists of 15 residues. CDR1 SEHNR and CDR2 FQNEAQ come from the germline V gene (reference sequence). High-throughput TCR beta sequencing covered peripheral CD8+ and CD4+ T cells. Patients with stable or active relapsing-remitting disease, all of them treatment-naive, made up the multiple sclerosis controls. In contrast to the negatively isolated CD8+ and CD4+ T cells, TEMRA cells were FACS-enriched.

This clonotype originated in a human donor with multiple sclerosis. Specimen: CD8+ T cells from PBMCs. The chain is built from TRBV7-9 and TRBJ2-6, with D tentatively TRBD1 (5 bases). The CDR3 loop reads CASSLPRAGANVLTF. CDR3 bases: TGTGCCAGCAGCTTACCCAGGGCTGGGGCCAACGTCCTGACTTTC. The full variable domain, with the rest looked up from reference TRBV7-9 and TRBJ2-6, is DTGVSQNPRHKITKRGQNVTFRCDPISEHNRLYWYRQTLGQGPEFLTYFQNEAQLEKSRLLSDRFSAERPKGSFSTLEIQRTEQGDSAMYLCASSLPRAGANVLTFGAGSRLTVL.